The 22 T cell receptor beta chains given below trace back to one sample, sequenced in a study of blood T cell repertoires in COVID-19. The table came from immunoSEQ multiplex PCR; TCRdb's copy has only in-frame clones and leaves some out. The table lists about 230,000 clones, approximately 89% of them singletons, with more than 3% in the top ten. The source material was PBMCs or T cells enriched from blood (not recorded which). All receptors come from a woman aged 30 to 39 who had been exposed to COVID-19.

This chain links TRBV18 with TRBJ1-6; TRBD1 agrees at 9 bases. After removal of 3 bases from V and 12 bases from J, the junction contained 12 bases not matched to a gene. There are 16 residues in the CDR3. CDR1 and CDR2 (germline): KGHSH, LQKENI. Here the CDR3 DNA reads TGTGCCAGCTCACCGAGTATTCCGGACAGGGGAATACCCCTCCACTTT. Its protein is CASSPSIPDRGIPLHF.

The V and J genes are TRBV7-3 and TRBJ2-3; TRBD1 agrees at 7 bases. V dropped 5 bases and J dropped 5; count of bases not matched to a gene: 7. Germline CDR1 SGHTA, CDR2 FQGTGA. The CDR3 sequence is 14 residues long. The CDR3 region has the DNA TGTGCCAGCAGCCCAAGCCGGGACAGAGATACGCAGTATTTT. Protein sequence: CASSPSRDRDTQYF.

The gene calls are TRBV30 and TRBJ1-5; D gene unclear. Trimming cost V 2 bases and J 0 bases, with 14 bases left between them. There are 16 residues in the CDR3. In germline, CDR1 is GTSNPN, CDR2 SVGIG (reference sequence). The DNA of the CDR3 is TGTGCCTGGAGTCAACCGCCGGGAAATAGCAATCAGCCCCAGCATTTT. Translating gives CAWSQPPGNSNQPQHF.

This sequence joins TRBV28 and TRBJ1-5, with unresolved D. V lost 6 bases, J lost 4 bases, and 16 bases lay in between. There are 15 residues in the CDR3. Per the germline V gene, CDR1 is MDHEN and CDR2 is SYDVKM. The CDR3, as DNA: TGTGCCAGCAGCTTTAGGAGGGTAGGAAATCAGCCCCAGCATTTT. Translation: CASSFRRVGNQPQHF.

This clone showed up just once. The rearrangement joins TRBV19 to TRBJ1-5, with a possible D match to TRBD1 (5 bases). With 6 bases removed from V and 0 bases from J, the gap between germline ends came to 12 bases. Germline CDR1 reads LNHDA; CDR2 reads SQIVND (reference sequence). This CDR3 has 15 residues. CDR3 amino acids: CASRRGTGSNQPQHF. The CDR3 DNA reads as TGTGCCAGTAGGCGGGGGACGGGTAGCAATCAGCCCCAGCATTTT. The full variable domain, with the rest looked up from reference TRBV19 and TRBJ1-5, is DGGITQSPKYLFRKEGQNVTLSCEQNLNHDAMYWYRQDPGQGLRLIYYSQIVNDFQKGDIAEGYSVSREKKESFPLTVTSAQKNPTAFYLCASRRGTGSNQPQHFGDGTRLSIL.

The chain links TRBV7-6 to TRBJ2-5; D unresolved. Germline V lookup: CDR1 SGHVS, CDR2 FNYEAQ. Trimming pared 1 base from V and 4 bases from J, leaving 7 bases between. The CDR3 runs 13 residues. CDR3 sequence (DNA): TGTGCCAGCAGCTTAGAAGACTTAGAGACCCAGTACTTC. It encodes CASSLEDLETQYF.

V gene TRBV29-1 combines with J gene TRBJ2-1, with D possibly being TRBD2 (6 bases). Germline V gene data show CDR1 as SQVTM and CDR2 as ANQGSEA. The length of the CDR3 is 13 residues. Trimming took off 3 bases at V and 3 bases at J, with 9 bases between the two ends. The CDR3 is CSVETGDYNEQFF. CDR3 bases: TGCAGCGTTGAGACGGGAGACTACAATGAGCAGTTCTTC.

The V call is TRBV30, the J call TRBJ2-1; TRBD1 aligns across 10 bases. Germline CDR1 and CDR2: GTSNPN and SVGIG (reference sequence). This CDR3 has 14 residues. V trimming: 3 bases; J trimming: 2 bases; junction bases outside the gene matches: 1. CDR3 protein: CAWRGQGTYNEQFF. The CDR3 nucleotides are TGTGCCTGGAGGGGACAGGGGACCTACAATGAGCAGTTCTTC.

The V and J genes are TRBV6-5 and TRBJ2-4; 8 bases are shared with TRBD1. The trim removed 7 bases at V and 6 bases at J, leaving 5 bases unmatched. Per germline, CDR1 MNHEY and CDR2 SVGAGI. The CDR3 has 13 residues. This CDR3 is CASTDGQGNIQYF. CDR3 nucleotide sequence: TGTGCCAGCACCGACGGACAGGGAAACATTCAGTACTTC.

The V gene is TRBV5-1, the J gene TRBJ2-1; 9 nucleotides match TRBD2. The CDR3 has 16 residues. V was clipped by 5 bases and J by 6 bases; unmatched bases: 12. The V gene's germline CDR1 is SGHRS and CDR2 YFSETQ. The CDR3 DNA is TGCGCCAGCAGTGCGCAGGGCGGGAGGGCGTTCAATGAGCAGTTCTTC. Translating it yields CASSAQGGRAFNEQFF.

This clone was seen only a few times. The chain combines TRBV5-1 with TRBJ2-3; 7 positions agree with TRBD2. CDR1 is SGHRS and CDR2 is YFSETQ in the germline V gene. The ends lost 4 bases at V and 4 bases at J; junction bases unmatched: 6. The CDR3 consists of 14 residues. Here the CDR3 reads CASSRSGIPDTQYF. The CDR3 coding sequence is TGCGCCAGCAGCCGGAGCGGGATCCCAGATACGCAGTATTTT.

The chain combines TRBV12-5 with TRBJ2-1, with 9 bases identical to TRBD1. CDR1 is LGHNT, CDR2 FRNRAP, per germline. The V and J ends lost 7 bases and 0 bases, in that order; junction bases with no gene match: 10. There are 17 residues in the CDR3. The CDR3 loop is CASEGQGTTSSYNEQFF. The CDR3 region has the DNA TGTGCTAGTGAGGGACAGGGAACCACAAGCTCCTACAATGAGCAGTTCTTC.

The chain joins TRBV5-8 to TRBJ2-2, with TRBD1 matching over 8 bases. This CDR3 has 15 amino acids. Germline-derived CDR1 and CDR2 are SGHTS and YDEGEE. With 9 bases clipped from V and 5 bases from J, the junction kept 12 bases outside the gene matches. CDR3 DNA: TGTGCCAACCACCATATGACAGGGGTGACCGGGGAGCTGTTTTTT. Encoded protein: CANHHMTGVTGELFF.

The J gene is TRBJ2-4, the V gene TRBV5-1, with 11 bases that match TRBD2. The CDR3 spans 17 residues. Germline-derived CDR1 and CDR2 are SGHRS and YFSETQ. J gave up 5 bases and V 0 bases, and 7 bases lay outside the gene matches. The CDR3 region has the DNA TGCGCCAGCAGCTTGGTACTAGCGGGAGAGCGCGAAAACATTCAGTACTTC. As protein: CASSLVLAGERENIQYF.

This clone was recorded a few times. The chain combines TRBV11-3 with TRBJ2-2; 8 nucleotides line up with TRBD2. Trimming removed 5 bases from V and 6 bases from J; junction bases left unmatched: 2. The CDR3 runs 13 residues. The germline gives CDR1 SGHNT, CDR2 YENEEA. In DNA form, the CDR3 reads TGTGCCAGCAGCCTACTAGCGGCCGGGGAGCTGTTTTTT. Amino acids: CASSLLAAGELFF.

The genes are TRBV19 and TRBJ2-6; a possible D gene is TRBD1 (6 bases). Germline V gives CDR1 LNHDA, CDR2 SQIVND (reference sequence). The CDR3 is 16 residues long. V dropped 3 bases and J dropped 0 bases, with 9 bases sitting between them. The CDR3 bases are TGTGCCAGTAGTATGGGGGCTCGCTCTGGGGCCAACGTCCTGACTTTC. Translating it yields CASSMGARSGANVLTF.

This chain joins TRBV6-2 or TRBV6-3 and TRBJ2-7; weak D call: TRBD2 (6 bases). V lost 5 bases, J lost 2 bases, and 13 bases lay in between. This CDR3 has 14 residues. Germline V CDR1 and CDR2: MNHEY, SVGEGT. Written as DNA, the CDR3 is TGTGCCAGCAGTGGCGGGACGGCCACCTACGAGCAGTACTTC. It codes for CASSGGTATYEQYF.

The CDR3 nucleotides read TGTGCCAGCAGCTTAGTTTTATATAACTATGGCTACACCTTC. Protein product: CASSLVLYNYGYTF. The rearrangement uses TRBV7-9 and TRBJ1-2; D gene unclear. V shed 1 base and J shed 1 base, with 7 bases lying between them. CDR3 length: 14 residues. Germline V gene lookup returns CDR1 SEHNR and CDR2 FQNEAQ (reference sequence).

This clone showed up just once. V gene TRBV12-5 combines with J gene TRBJ2-7; the D gene is possibly TRBD1 (6 bases). Germline V gene lookup returns CDR1 LGHNT and CDR2 FRNRAP. V was pared by 5 bases and J by 2 bases, with 16 bases between. This CDR3 comprises 15 residues. The CDR3 nucleotides are TGTGCTAGTGGTCCCGGACAGCGCACCCCCTACGAGCAGTACTTC. Its translation: CASGPGQRTPYEQYF.

This chain connects TRBV19 to TRBJ2-7; 8 nucleotides agree with TRBD2. CDR3 length: 15 amino acids. The junction had 7 bases not matched to a gene; V was cut back by 4 bases and J by 2 bases. Germline values: CDR1 LNHDA, CDR2 SQIVND (reference sequence). The CDR3 region is CASSRSLLAAYEQYF. The DNA of the CDR3 is TGTGCCAGTAGTAGATCTTTACTAGCGGCCTACGAGCAGTACTTC.

V usage is TRBV9 and J usage is TRBJ2-7, with 9 positions matching TRBD2. The CDR3 runs to 17 residues. Germline CDR1 reads SGDLS; CDR2 reads YYNGEE. After removal of 0 bases from V and 3 bases from J, the junction contained 10 bases not matched to a gene. The CDR3 bases are TGTGCCAGCAGCGTAGGGGGTAGCGGGAGAGGAGTCTACGAGCAGTACTTC. This codes for CASSVGGSGRGVYEQYF. Complete variable domain (other parts from reference TRBV9 and TRBJ2-7): DSGVTQTPKHLITATGQRVTLRCSPRSGDLSVYWYQQSLDQGLQFLIQYYNGEERAKGNILERFSAQQFPDLHSELNLSSLELGDSALYFCASSVGGSGRGVYEQYFGPGTRLTVT.

The chain is built from TRBV25-1 and TRBJ1-6; 9 bases are a match to TRBD1. Trimming removed 5 bases from V and 6 bases from J; junction bases left unmatched: 8. The CDR3 is 16 amino acids. In germline, CDR1 is MGHDK, CDR2 SYGVNS. This CDR3 reads CASSISTTGGNSPLHF. The CDR3 DNA follows: TGTGCCAGCAGTATATCGACGACAGGGGGTAATTCACCCCTCCACTTT.